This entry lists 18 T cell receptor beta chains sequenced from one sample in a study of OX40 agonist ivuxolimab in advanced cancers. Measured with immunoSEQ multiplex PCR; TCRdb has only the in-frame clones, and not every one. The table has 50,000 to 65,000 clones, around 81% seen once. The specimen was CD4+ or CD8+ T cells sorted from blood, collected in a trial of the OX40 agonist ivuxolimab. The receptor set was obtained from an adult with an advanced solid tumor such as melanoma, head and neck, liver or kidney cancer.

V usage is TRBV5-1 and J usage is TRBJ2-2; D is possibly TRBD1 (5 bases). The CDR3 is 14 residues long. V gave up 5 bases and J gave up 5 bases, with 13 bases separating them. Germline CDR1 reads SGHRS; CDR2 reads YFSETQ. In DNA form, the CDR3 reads TGCGCCAGCAGAGGGGCCTTAGTGACCGGGGAGCTGTTTTTT. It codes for CASRGALVTGELFF. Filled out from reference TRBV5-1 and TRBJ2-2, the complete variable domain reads KAGVTQTPRYLIKTRGQQVTLSCSPISGHRSVSWYQQTPGQGLQFLFEYFSETQRNKGNFPGRFSGRQFSNSRSEMNVSTLELGDSALYLCASRGALVTGELFFGEGSRLTVL.

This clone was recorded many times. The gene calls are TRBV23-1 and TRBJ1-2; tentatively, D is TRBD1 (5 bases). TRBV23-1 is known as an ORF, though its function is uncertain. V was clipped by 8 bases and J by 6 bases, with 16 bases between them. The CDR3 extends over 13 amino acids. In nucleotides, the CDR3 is TGCGCCAGCGCCTGGGACCTCCCACATGGCTACACCTTC. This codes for CASAWDLPHGYTF.

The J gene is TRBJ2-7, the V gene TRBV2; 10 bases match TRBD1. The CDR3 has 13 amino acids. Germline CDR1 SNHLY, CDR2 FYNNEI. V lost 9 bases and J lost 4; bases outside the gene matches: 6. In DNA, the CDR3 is TGTGCCAGTATGACAGGGGGCATATACGAGCAGTACTTC. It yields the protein CASMTGGIYEQYF.

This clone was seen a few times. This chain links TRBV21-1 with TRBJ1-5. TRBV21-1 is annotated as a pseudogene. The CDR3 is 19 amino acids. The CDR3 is CASSYRLAVGLIGNQPQHF. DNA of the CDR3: TGTGCCAGCAGCTACCGACTCGCGGTGGGCCTCATCGGGAATCAGCCCCAGCATTTT.

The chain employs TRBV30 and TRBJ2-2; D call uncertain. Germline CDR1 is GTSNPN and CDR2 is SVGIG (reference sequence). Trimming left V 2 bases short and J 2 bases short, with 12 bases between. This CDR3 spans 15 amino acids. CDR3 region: CAWSNYEFNTGELFF. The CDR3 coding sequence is TGTGCCTGGAGTAATTACGAGTTTAACACCGGGGAGCTGTTTTTT.

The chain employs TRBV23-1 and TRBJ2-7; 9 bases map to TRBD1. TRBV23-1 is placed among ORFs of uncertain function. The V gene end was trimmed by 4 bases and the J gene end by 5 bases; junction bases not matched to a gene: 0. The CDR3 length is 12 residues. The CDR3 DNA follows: TGCGCCAGCAGTCGGACAGGGGACGAGCAGTACTTC. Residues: CASSRTGDEQYF.

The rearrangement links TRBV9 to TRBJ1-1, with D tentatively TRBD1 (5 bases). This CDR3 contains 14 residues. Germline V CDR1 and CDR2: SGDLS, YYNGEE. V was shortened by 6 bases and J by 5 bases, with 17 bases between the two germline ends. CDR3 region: CASNRQNDGTEAFF. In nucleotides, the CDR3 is TGTGCCAGCAACAGACAGAACGACGGGACTGAAGCTTTCTTT.

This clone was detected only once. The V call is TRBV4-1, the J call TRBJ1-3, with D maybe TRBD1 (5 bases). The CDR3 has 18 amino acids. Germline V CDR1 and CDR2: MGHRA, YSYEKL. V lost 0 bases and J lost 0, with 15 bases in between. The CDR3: CASSQDQRGPRSGNTIYF. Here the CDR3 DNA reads TGCGCCAGCAGCCAAGATCAACGGGGCCCACGCTCTGGAAACACCATATATTTT.

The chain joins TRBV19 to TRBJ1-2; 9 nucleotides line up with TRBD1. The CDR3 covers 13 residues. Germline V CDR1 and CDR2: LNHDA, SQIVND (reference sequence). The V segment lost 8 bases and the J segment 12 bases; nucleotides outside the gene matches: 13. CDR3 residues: CASGRDRDVSDTF. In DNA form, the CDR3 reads TGTGCCAGTGGCCGGGACAGGGATGTTAGTGACACCTTC.

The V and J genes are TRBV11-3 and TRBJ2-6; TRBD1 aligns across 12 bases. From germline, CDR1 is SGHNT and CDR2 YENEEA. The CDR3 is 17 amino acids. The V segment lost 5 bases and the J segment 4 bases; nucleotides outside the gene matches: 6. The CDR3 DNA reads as TGTGCCAGCAGCCCGGGACAGGGGGCGACGGGGGCCAACGTCCTGACTTTC. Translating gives CASSPGQGATGANVLTF.

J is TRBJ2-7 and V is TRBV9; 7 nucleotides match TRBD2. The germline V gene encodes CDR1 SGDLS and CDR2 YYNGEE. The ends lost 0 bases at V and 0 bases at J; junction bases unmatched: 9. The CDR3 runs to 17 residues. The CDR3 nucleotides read TGTGCCAGCAGCGTAGCGATCGGGGGGAAAGACTCCTACGAGCAGTACTTC. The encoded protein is CASSVAIGGKDSYEQYF.

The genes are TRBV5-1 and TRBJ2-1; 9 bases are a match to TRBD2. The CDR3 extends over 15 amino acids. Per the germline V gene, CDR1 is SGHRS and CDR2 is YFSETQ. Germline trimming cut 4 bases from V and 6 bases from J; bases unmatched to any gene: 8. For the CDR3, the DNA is TGCGCCAGCAGCATAACTAGCGGGTCCGGCAATGAGCAGTTCTTC. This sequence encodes CASSITSGSGNEQFF.

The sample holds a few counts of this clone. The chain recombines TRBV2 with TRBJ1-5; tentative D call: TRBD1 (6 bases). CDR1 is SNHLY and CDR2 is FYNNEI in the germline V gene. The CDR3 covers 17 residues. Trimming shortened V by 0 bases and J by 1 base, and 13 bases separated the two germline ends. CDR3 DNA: TGTGCCAGCAGTGAAGCGGGGGGCCCGCGGAGCAATCAGCCCCAGCATTTT. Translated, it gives CASSEAGGPRSNQPQHF.

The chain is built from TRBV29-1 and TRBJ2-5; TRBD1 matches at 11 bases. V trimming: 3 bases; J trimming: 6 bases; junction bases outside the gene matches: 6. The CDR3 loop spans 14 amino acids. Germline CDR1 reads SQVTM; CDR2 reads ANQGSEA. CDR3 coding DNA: TGCAGCGTTGAGGACAGGGGGCGCTGGCAGACCCAGTACTTC. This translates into CSVEDRGRWQTQYF.

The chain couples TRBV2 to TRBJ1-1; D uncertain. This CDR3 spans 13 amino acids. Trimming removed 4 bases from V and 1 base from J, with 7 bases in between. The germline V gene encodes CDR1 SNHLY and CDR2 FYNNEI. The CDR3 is CASSVGTNTEAFF. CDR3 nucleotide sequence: TGTGCCAGCAGTGTAGGTACGAACACTGAAGCTTTCTTT.

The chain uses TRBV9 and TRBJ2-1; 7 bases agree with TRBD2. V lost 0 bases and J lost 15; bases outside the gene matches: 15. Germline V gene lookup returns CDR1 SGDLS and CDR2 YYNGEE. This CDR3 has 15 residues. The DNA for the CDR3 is TGTGCCAGCAGCGTAGAGGGGAGGGTTGAGGCCCTGCCGTTCTTC. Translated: CASSVEGRVEALPFF.

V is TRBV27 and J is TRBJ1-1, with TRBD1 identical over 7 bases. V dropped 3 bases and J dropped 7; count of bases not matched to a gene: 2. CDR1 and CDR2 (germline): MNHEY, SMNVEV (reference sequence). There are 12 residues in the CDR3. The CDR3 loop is CASSLPGGEAFF. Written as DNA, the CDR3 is TGTGCCAGCAGTTTGCCAGGGGGTGAAGCTTTCTTT.

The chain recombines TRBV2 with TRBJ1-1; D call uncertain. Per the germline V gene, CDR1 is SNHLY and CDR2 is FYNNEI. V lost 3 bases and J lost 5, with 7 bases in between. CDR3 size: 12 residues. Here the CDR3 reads CASSEGRTEAFF. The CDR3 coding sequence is TGTGCCAGCAGTGAGGGAAGAACTGAAGCTTTCTTT.